This T cell receptor beta chain came from a study of blood T cell repertoires in COVID-19. Study context: COVID-19 samples, acute and convalescent, were from the United States, Italy and Spain. Sample material is recorded as cDNA or gDNA derived from T cells, B-cell-depleted T cells, or PBMCs.

TCRdb's table, derived via immunoSEQ multiplex PCR, lists solely in-frame clones and lacks some. Among approximately 210,000 clones listed, around four fifths were seen once. CDR3 length equals 12 residues. V was pared by 10 bases and J by 0 bases, with 10 bases between. Germline values: CDR1 LNHDA, CDR2 SQIVND (reference sequence). The sample was peripheral blood. J is TRBJ2-7 and V is TRBV19, with D maybe TRBD1 (5 bases). The clonotype originates from a woman in her fifties or sixties with acute or convalescent COVID-19. The DNA of the CDR3 is TGTGCCACCTTAGACAGCTCCTACGAGCAGTACTTC. Translation: CATLDSSYEQYF.